The clone carrying this T cell receptor (beta chain) has a handful of counts. The source of the sample is a study of T cells in Graves' hyperthyroidism and ophthalmopathy. Authors of the study amplified TCR beta CDR3 regions from RNA transcripts. A first-round RT-PCR of the TCR CDR3 used the HTBI primer set. Each CDR3 protein gets one entry after TCRdb re-called the multiplex PCR reads with MiXCR. The repertoire holds 500,000 to 600,000 distinct CDR3 sequences, with 16% as singletons. This CDR3 contains 17 residues. Germline V CDR1 and CDR2: LGHNA, YSLEER. Trimming pared 0 bases from V and 0 bases from J, leaving 12 bases between.

This chain uses TRBV4-3 with TRBJ1-5; possible D gene TRBD1, 5 bases. This TCR was sampled from a woman between 18 and 30 years old with Graves' hyperthyroidism. Sequenced: blood. CDR3 DNA sequence: TGCGCCAGCAGCCAAGAGCCGGGGCCGAATAGCAATCAGCCCCAGCATTTT. Its translation: CASSQEPGPNSNQPQHF.